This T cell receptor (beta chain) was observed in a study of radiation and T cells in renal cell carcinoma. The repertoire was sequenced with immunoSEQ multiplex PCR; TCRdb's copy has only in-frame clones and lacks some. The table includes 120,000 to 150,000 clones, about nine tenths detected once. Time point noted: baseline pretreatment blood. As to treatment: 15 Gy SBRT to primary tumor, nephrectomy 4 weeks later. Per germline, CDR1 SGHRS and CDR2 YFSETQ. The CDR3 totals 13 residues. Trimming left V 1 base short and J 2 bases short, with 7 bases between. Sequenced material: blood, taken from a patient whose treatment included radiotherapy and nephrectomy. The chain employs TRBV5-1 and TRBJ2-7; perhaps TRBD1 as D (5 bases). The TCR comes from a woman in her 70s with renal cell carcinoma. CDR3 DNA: TGCGCCAGCAGCTTGACAGGCGCCTACGAGCAGTACTTC. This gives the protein CASSLTGAYEQYF.